Listed below are T cell receptor beta chains from one sample, sequenced in a study of T cells in Graves' hyperthyroidism and ophthalmopathy. TCRdb redid the calling of the multiplex PCR reads with MiXCR, one entry per CDR3 protein. The table records under 450,000 distinct CDR3 sequences, about a sixth of them present only once. Sequencing input: blood. The receptors come from a woman aged 18 to 35 with Graves' hyperthyroidism. CDR3s include the opening cysteine and the closing phenylalanine or tryptophan. The order of the fields is V gene, J gene, clone size, D gene, CDR3 protein, CDR3 DNA. A D gene is named only where the DNA matches it firmly. Size is omitted from some rows. Given values are once, few, many or a class for expanded clones.

TRBV20-1	TRBJ2-1	NA	TRBD2	CSAREDRGLGGFF	TGCAGTGCTAGAGAGGATAGGGGACTAGGTGGGTTCTTC
TRBV6-1	TRBJ2-3	NA	TRBD2	CASSEFGLAGGADTQYF	TGTGCCAGCAGTGAATTTGGACTAGCGGGGGGCGCAGATACGCAGTATTTT
TRBV28	TRBJ1-5	NA	NA	CASSLLGQSNQPQHF	TGTGCCAGCAGTTTACTGGGGCAGTCAAATCAGCCCCAGCATTTT
TRBV10-3	TRBJ2-7	few	NA	CAISVGDGYEQYF	TGTGCCATCAGCGTAGGGGACGGTTACGAGCAGTACTTC
TRBV4-2	TRBJ2-6	few	NA	CASSPGASGANVLTF	TGTGCCAGCAGTCCCGGGGCCTCTGGGGCCAACGTCCTGACTTTC
TRBV14	TRBJ2-3	once	TRBD2	CASSQDLGAGETDTQYF	TGTGCCAGCAGCCAAGATTTAGGGGCGGGAGAGACAGATACGCAGTATTTT
TRBV12-3/TRBV12-4	TRBJ2-7	many	TRBD2	CASGLAGTYEQYF	TGTGCCAGCGGGCTAGCGGGGACCTACGAGCAGTACTTC
TRBV9	TRBJ2-1	NA	NA	CASSTSGNEQFF	TGTGCCAGCAGCACGAGCGGTAATGAGCAGTTCTTC
TRBV3-1	TRBJ2-1	many	NA	CASSQDRLAYNEQFF	TGTGCCAGCAGCCAAGATCGACTAGCCTACAATGAGCAGTTCTTC
TRBV12-3/TRBV12-4	TRBJ2-6	many	NA	CASSFRAGANVLTF	TGTGCCAGCAGTTTTAGGGCTGGGGCCAACGTCCTGACTTTC
TRBV13	TRBJ2-5	NA	TRBD2	CASSSGLAGDSQGETQYF	TGTGCCAGCAGCTCAGGACTAGCGGGCGACTCCCAGGGCGAGACCCAGTACTTC
TRBV3-1	TRBJ2-7	NA	NA	CASSQLSRGGEQYF	TGTGCCAGCAGCCAATTAAGTAGGGGAGGCGAGCAGTACTTC
TRBV7-2	TRBJ1-2	many	NA	CASSLAQGYGYTF	TGTGCCAGCAGCTTAGCTCAGGGGTATGGCTACACCTTC
TRBV5-1	TRBJ1-4	NA	NA	CASSLAPRATNEKLFF	TGCGCCAGCAGCTTGGCCCCCAGGGCGACTAATGAAAAACTGTTTTTT
TRBV12-3/TRBV12-4	TRBJ2-1	NA	TRBD2	CASTRLAGGIYNEQFF	TGTGCCAGCACCAGACTAGCGGGAGGGATTTACAATGAGCAGTTCTTC
TRBV6-1	TRBJ2-3	many	TRBD1	CASSSPGTGGPDTQYF	TGTGCCAGCAGTTCTCCCGGGACAGGGGGCCCTGATACGCAGTATTTT
TRBV2	TRBJ1-2	many	TRBD1	CASRADRARNGYTF	TGTGCCAGCAGAGCAGACAGGGCCCGCAATGGCTACACCTTC
TRBV12-3/TRBV12-4	TRBJ2-5	NA	TRBD2	CASSLVFLASGSQETQYF	TGTGCCAGCAGTTTAGTTTTTCTGGCTAGCGGGAGCCAAGAGACCCAGTACTTC
TRBV12-3/TRBV12-4	TRBJ1-3	many	NA	CASSSDRFSGNTIYF	TGTGCCAGCAGTTCGGACCGTTTCTCTGGAAACACCATATATTTT
TRBV29-1	TRBJ1-2	many	NA	CSVERAWGKGNYGYTF	TGCAGCGTTGAAAGGGCGTGGGGCAAGGGTAACTATGGCTACACCTTC
TRBV7-9	TRBJ2-2	many	TRBD1	CASSLGTGPTGELFF	TGTGCCAGCAGCTTGGGGACAGGGCCCACCGGGGAGCTGTTTTTT
TRBV7-2	TRBJ2-3	many	NA	CASSFSPSGSTDTQYF	TGTGCCAGCAGCTTCTCGCCGTCCGGGAGCACAGATACGCAGTATTTT
TRBV6-6	TRBJ2-5	NA	NA	CASSYSGVRQETQYF	TGTGCCAGCAGTTACTCCGGGGTTCGACAAGAGACCCAGTACTTC
TRBV13	TRBJ2-7	few	NA	CASNHRRDYEQYF	TGTGCCAGCAACCATCGGAGGGACTACGAGCAGTACTTC
TRBV12-3/TRBV12-4	TRBJ2-7	many	NA	CASSFYRSSYEQYF	TGTGCCAGCAGTTTCTATAGGAGCTCCTACGAGCAGTACTTC
TRBV13	TRBJ2-2	NA	NA	CASSLVRWLNTGELFF	TGTGCCAGCAGCTTAGTGAGGTGGCTGAACACCGGGGAGCTGTTTTTT
TRBV7-2	TRBJ2-3	few	NA	CASSLAPPRSTDTQYF	TGTGCCAGCAGCTTAGCCCCACCTAGGAGCACAGATACGCAGTATTTT
TRBV7-9	TRBJ1-1	many	NA	CASSTPPGAFF	TGTGCCAGCAGCACGCCTCCGGGTGCTTTCTTT
TRBV27	TRBJ2-3	NA	TRBD2	CASSLAGGRDTQYF	TGTGCCAGCAGTTTAGCGGGAGGGAGGGATACGCAGTATTTT
TRBV20-1	TRBJ1-1	NA	TRBD1	CSARRDRILSGAFF	TGCAGTGCTAGAAGGGACAGGATATTGAGTGGGGCTTTCTTT
TRBV28	TRBJ1-5	NA	NA	CASSRMRLTEKNNQPQHF	TGTGCCAGCAGCCGGATGAGACTCACGGAAAAAAACAATCAGCCCCAGCATTTT
TRBV29-1	TRBJ2-7	many	TRBD2	CSVASGAGSYEQYF	TGCAGCGTTGCCAGCGGGGCAGGGAGCTACGAGCAGTACTTC
TRBV28	TRBJ2-3	many	TRBD2	CASSLGPSGGRGTQYF	TGTGCCAGCAGTTTAGGTCCCAGCGGGGGGAGGGGTACGCAGTATTTT
TRBV18	TRBJ2-1	NA	NA	CASSPAITLEQFF	TGTGCCAGCTCACCAGCAATCACTCTGGAGCAGTTCTTC
TRBV5-1	TRBJ2-1	many	NA	CASSLEVVNNEQFF	TGCGCCAGCAGCTTGGAGGTGGTCAACAATGAGCAGTTCTTC
TRBV20-1	TRBJ2-7	many	NA	CSASGPRPYEQYF	TGCAGTGCTAGCGGACCACGACCATACGAGCAGTACTTC
TRBV4-1	TRBJ2-7	NA	NA	CASSPLLDTSYEQYF	TGCGCCAGCAGCCCGTTGCTGGACACTTCTTACGAGCAGTACTTC
TRBV12-3/TRBV12-4	TRBJ1-2	many	NA	CASMNRQANNYGYTF	TGTGCCAGCATGAATCGACAGGCCAATAACTATGGCTACACCTTC
TRBV7-8	TRBJ2-7	few	NA	CASRFRVGYEQYF	TGTGCCAGCAGATTTCGGGTTGGCTACGAGCAGTACTTC
TRBV3-1	TRBJ1-5	many	NA	CASSQDLADPQHF	TGTGCCAGCAGCCAAGATTTAGCGGATCCCCAGCATTTT
TRBV19	TRBJ1-5	NA	TRBD1	CASSRQGPNSNQPQHF	TGTGCCAGTAGTAGACAGGGGCCTAATAGCAATCAGCCCCAGCATTTT
TRBV10-3	TRBJ2-1	NA	NA	CAISESRERSYNEQFF	TGTGCCATCAGTGAAAGCAGGGAGCGGTCCTACAATGAGCAGTTCTTC